Below are 9 T cell receptor beta chains sequenced from a single sample in a study of T-cell memory formation after mild COVID-19. TCRdb used MiXCR to reprocess the 5' RACE reads, holding one entry per CDR3 protein. The sample includes under 300,000 distinct CDR3 sequences, over 9% of them seen just once. The sample taken for sequencing was PBMCs or a T cell subset sorted from them (not recorded which). These receptor sequences come from a man aged 18 to 30 who had mild COVID-19 (a few samples of this study predate the infection). Cell type and time point are not known.

This clonotype was observed many times. The genes are TRBV12-3 or TRBV12-4 and TRBJ2-6; D remains unclear. The CDR3 is 12 residues long. V lost 8 bases and J 4 bases, leaving 6 bases between the germline ends. In nucleotides, the CDR3 is TGTGCCAGCGTTAGGGGGGCCAACGTCCTGACTTTC. Its protein is CASVRGANVLTF.

V usage is TRBV6-1 and J usage is TRBJ1-3; D gene ambiguous. V was cut by 0 bases and J by 4 bases, with 4 bases left in between. The germline gives CDR1 MNHNS, CDR2 SASEGT. The CDR3 has 13 residues. CDR3 nucleotide sequence: TGTGCCAGCAGTGAAGCGAACGGAAACACCATATATTTT. Residues: CASSEANGNTIYF.

The CDR3 spells CASRLPRTGDSEQYF. CDR3 DNA sequence: TGTGCCAGCAGGCTCCCCCGCACAGGGGACTCCGAGCAGTACTTC. V gene TRBV12-3 or TRBV12-4 combines with J gene TRBJ2-7; a possible D gene is TRBD1 (7 bases). Trimming pared 6 bases from V and 6 bases from J, leaving 21 bases between. This CDR3 contains 15 residues.

The V and J genes are TRBV28 and TRBJ2-5; no clear D. V dropped 6 bases and J dropped 2 bases, with 16 bases sitting between them. CDR1 and CDR2 (germline): MDHEN, SYDVKM. The CDR3 has 15 amino acids. The CDR3 nucleotides are TGTGCCAGCAGCCAGGTGGCCTGGCCGCAAGAGACCCAGTACTTC. Its protein product is CASSQVAWPQETQYF.

This clonotype was found many times. The chain is built from TRBV9 and TRBJ1-3, with D hard to call. V gave up 4 bases and J gave up 0 bases, with 11 bases separating them. The germline V gene encodes CDR1 SGDLS and CDR2 YYNGEE. The length of the CDR3 is 15 residues. CDR3 loop: CASSPTPDSGNTIYF. The CDR3 DNA sequence: TGTGCCAGCAGCCCTACCCCAGACTCTGGAAACACCATATATTTT.

This clonotype was seen only a few times. This chain joins TRBV7-2 and TRBJ2-5; TRBD2 might be the D (5 bases). The CDR3 spans 14 residues. Looked up from germline, CDR1 is SGHTA and CDR2 is FQGNSA. Trimming removed 5 bases at V and 7 bases at J, with 17 bases between. DNA of the CDR3: TGTGCCAGCAGCGCCGGGAAAGACGGACGGACCCAGTACTTC. It translates to CASSAGKDGRTQYF.

J is TRBJ1-2 and V is TRBV7-2, with a weak D call TRBD1 (5 bases). Germline V gives CDR1 SGHTA, CDR2 FQGNSA. Trimming pared 4 bases from V and 5 bases from J, leaving 11 bases between. The CDR3 has 13 amino acids. The CDR3 region has the DNA TGTGCCAGCAGCTGGGGCCTTAAGTATGGCTACACCTTC. It is translated as CASSWGLKYGYTF.

The gene calls are TRBV7-2 and TRBJ2-7; D unresolved. CDR1 SGHTA and CDR2 FQGNSA come from the germline V gene. This CDR3 has 15 residues. The V end lost 0 bases, the J end lost 2 bases, and 11 bases lay between the germline ends. CDR3 sequence reads: CASSLAGSLPYEQYV. CDR3 coding DNA: TGTGCCAGCAGCTTAGCGGGATCGCTCCCCTACGAGCAGTACGTC.

There are a few counts of this clonotype. The J gene is TRBJ2-3, the V gene TRBV5-1; the D is unclear. Germline V gene data show CDR1 as SGHRS and CDR2 as YFSETQ. The length of the CDR3 is 15 residues. The V end was cut by 0 bases, the J end by 4 bases, with 12 bases between. The CDR3 sequence is CASSLGGPPPDTQYF. The CDR3 DNA is TGCGCCAGCAGCTTGGGTGGTCCCCCCCCAGATACGCAGTATTTT.